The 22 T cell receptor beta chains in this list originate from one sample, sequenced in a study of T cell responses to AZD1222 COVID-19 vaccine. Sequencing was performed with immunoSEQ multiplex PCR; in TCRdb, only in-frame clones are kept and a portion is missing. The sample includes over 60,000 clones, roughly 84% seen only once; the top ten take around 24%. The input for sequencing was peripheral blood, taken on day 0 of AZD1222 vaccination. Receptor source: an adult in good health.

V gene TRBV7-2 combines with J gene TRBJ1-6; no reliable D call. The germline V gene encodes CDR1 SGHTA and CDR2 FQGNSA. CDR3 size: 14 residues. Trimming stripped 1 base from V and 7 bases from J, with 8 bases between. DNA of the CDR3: TGTGCCAGCAGCTTAGTTCCTAGGAATTCACCCCTCCACTTT. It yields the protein CASSLVPRNSPLHF.

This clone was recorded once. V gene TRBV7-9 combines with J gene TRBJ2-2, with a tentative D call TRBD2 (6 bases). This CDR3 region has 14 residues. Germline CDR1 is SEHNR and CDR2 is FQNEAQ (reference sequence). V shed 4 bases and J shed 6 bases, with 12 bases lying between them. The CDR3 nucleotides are TGTGCCAGCAGCTCCTCACGACTAGCCGGGGAGCTGTTTTTT. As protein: CASSSSRLAGELFF.

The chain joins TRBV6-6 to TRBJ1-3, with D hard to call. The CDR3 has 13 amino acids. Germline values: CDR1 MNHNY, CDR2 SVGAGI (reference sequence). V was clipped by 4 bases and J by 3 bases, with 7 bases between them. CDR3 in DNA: TGTGCCAGCAGTTCCACGGATGGAAACACCATATATTTT. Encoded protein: CASSSTDGNTIYF.

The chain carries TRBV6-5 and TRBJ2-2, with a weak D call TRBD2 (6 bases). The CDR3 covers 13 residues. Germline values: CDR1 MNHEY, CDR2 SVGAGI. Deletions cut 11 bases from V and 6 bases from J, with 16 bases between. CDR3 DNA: TGTGCCGCCACCCGTGCGGGGCCCGGGGAGCTGTTTTTT. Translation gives CAATRAGPGELFF.

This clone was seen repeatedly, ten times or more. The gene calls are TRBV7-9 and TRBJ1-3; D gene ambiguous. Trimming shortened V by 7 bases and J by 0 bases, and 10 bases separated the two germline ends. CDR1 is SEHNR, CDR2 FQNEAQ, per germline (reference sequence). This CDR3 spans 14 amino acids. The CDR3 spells CASTDSYSGNTIYF. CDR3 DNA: TGTGCCAGCACGGACTCTTACTCTGGAAACACCATATATTTT.

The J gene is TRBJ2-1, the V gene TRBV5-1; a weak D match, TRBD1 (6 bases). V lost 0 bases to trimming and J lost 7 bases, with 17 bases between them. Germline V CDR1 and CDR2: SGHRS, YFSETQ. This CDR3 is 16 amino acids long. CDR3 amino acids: CASSLAGDNQGNEQFF. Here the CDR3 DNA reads TGCGCCAGCAGCTTGGCAGGGGACAATCAAGGGAATGAGCAGTTCTTC.

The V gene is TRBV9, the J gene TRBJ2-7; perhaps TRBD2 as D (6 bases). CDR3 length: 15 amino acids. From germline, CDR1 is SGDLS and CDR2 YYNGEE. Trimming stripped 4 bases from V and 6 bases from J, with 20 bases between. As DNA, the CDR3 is TGTGCCAGCAGCTTGGAGGGGCAGGGTGGTTCCGAGCAGTACTTC. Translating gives CASSLEGQGGSEQYF.

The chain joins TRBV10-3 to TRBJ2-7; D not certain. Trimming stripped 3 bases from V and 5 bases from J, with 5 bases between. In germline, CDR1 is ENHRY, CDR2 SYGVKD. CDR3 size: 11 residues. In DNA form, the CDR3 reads TGTGCCATCAGTGACGTCCACGAGCAGTACTTC. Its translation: CAISDVHEQYF.

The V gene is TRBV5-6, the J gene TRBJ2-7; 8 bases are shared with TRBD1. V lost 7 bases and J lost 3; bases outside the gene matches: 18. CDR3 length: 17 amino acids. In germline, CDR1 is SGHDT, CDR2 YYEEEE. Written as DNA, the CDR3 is TGTGCCAGCTCCTCAAGTGGTCAGGGGGCAGTTCACTACGAGCAGTACTTC. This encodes CASSSSGQGAVHYEQYF. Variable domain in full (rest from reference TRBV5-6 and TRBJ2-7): DAGVTQSPTHLIKTRGQQVTLRCSPKSGHDTVSWYQQALGQGPQFIFQYYEEEERQRGNFPDRFSGHQFPNYSSELNVNALLLGDSALYLCASSSSGQGAVHYEQYFGPGTRLTVT.

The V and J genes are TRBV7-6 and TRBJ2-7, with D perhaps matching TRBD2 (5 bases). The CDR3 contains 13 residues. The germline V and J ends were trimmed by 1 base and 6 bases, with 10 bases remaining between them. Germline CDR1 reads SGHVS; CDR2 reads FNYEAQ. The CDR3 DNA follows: TGTGCCAGCAGCTTAGACGGGGAAGGCGAGCAGTACTTC. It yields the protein CASSLDGEGEQYF.

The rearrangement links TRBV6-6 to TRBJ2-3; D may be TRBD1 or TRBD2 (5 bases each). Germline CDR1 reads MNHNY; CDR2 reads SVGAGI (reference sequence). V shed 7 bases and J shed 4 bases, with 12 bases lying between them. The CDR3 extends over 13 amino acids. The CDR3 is CASTERGADTQYF. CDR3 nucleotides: TGTGCCAGCACAGAGAGGGGCGCAGATACGCAGTATTTT.

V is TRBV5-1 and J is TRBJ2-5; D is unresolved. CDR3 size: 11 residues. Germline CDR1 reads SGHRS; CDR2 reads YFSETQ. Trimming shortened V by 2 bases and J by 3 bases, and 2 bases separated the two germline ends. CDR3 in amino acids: CASSFKETQYF. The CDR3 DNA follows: TGCGCCAGCAGCTTTAAAGAGACCCAGTACTTC.

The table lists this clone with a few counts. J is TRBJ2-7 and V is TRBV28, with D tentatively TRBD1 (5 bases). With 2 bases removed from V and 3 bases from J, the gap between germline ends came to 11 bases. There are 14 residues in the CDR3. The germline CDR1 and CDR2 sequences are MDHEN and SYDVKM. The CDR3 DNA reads TGTGCCAGCAGTTTAGTAGGGGCGAACTACGAGCAGTACTTC. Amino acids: CASSLVGANYEQYF.

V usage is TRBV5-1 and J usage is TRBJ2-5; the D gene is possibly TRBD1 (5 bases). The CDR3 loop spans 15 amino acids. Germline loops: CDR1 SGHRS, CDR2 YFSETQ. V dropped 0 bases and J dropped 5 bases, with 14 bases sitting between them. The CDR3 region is CASSLELQGLETQYF. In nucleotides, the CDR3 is TGCGCCAGCAGCTTGGAGCTTCAGGGATTGGAGACCCAGTACTTC.

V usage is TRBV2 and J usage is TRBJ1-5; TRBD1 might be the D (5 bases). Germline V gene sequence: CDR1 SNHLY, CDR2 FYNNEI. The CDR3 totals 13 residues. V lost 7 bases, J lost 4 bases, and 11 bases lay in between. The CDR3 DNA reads TGTGCCAGCAACCGGGACGGAAATCAGCCCCAGCATTTT. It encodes CASNRDGNQPQHF.

The CDR3 DNA is TGTGCCAGCGCCAGGACTGCGGAAAAACTGTTTTTT. This codes for CASARTAEKLFF. This chain joins TRBV11-2 and TRBJ1-4, with no clear D. The CDR3 has 12 residues. The V gene's germline CDR1 is SGHAT and CDR2 FQNNGV. The V and J ends lost 8 bases and 8 bases respectively, with 12 bases between them.

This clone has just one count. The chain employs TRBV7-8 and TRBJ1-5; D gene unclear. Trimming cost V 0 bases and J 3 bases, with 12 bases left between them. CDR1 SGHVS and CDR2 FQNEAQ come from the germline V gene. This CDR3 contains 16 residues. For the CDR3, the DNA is TGTGCCAGCAGCTTAGCGGTGGAATCGTTCAATCAGCCCCAGCATTTT. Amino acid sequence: CASSLAVESFNQPQHF.

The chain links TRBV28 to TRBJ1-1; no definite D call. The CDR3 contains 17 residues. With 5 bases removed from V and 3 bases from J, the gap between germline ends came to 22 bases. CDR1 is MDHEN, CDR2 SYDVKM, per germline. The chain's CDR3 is CASSRPTEVDWDTEAFF. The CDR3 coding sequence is TGTGCCAGCAGTAGGCCCACAGAAGTCGATTGGGACACTGAAGCTTTCTTT.

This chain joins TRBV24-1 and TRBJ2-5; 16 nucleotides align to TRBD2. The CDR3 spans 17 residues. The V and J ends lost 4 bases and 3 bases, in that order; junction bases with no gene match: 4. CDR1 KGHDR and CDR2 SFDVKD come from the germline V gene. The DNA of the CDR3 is TGTGCCACCAGTGAACCCGGGACTAGCGGGGGGGAAGAGACCCAGTACTTC. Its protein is CATSEPGTSGGEETQYF.

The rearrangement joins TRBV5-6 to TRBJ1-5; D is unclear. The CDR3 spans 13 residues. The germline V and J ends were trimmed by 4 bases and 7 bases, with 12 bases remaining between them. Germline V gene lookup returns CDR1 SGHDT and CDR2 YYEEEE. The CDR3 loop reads CASSHRGRQPQHF. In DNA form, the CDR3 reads TGTGCCAGCAGCCACCGAGGAAGGCAGCCCCAGCATTTT.

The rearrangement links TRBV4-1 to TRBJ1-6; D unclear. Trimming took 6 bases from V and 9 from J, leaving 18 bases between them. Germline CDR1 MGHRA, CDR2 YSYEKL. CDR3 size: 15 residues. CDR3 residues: CASRSTGWTVSPLHF. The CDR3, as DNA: TGCGCCAGCAGATCCACGGGGTGGACCGTTTCACCCCTCCACTTT.

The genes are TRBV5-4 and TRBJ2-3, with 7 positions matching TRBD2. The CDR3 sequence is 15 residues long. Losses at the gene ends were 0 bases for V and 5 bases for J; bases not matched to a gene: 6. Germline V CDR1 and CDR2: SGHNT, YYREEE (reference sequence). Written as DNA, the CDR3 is TGTGCCAGCAGCTTGGTCCCGGGGGGTGGAGATACGCAGTATTTT. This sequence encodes CASSLVPGGGDTQYF.